Many counts were recorded for the clone carrying this T cell receptor beta chain. Its antigen is unidentified. The sample comes from a study of CD8 T cells in ankylosing spondylitis. Study outcomes and limitations: Some motif variants were previously reported in reactive arthritis synovial fluid and blood. Seemingly distinctive of ankylosing spondylitis blood was a TCR beta motif formed by eight highly homologous variants. Significant enrichment of disease-linked clones was reportedly seen in matched ankylosing spondylitis synovial fluid.

V shed 4 bases, J shed 3 bases, and the junction held 3 bases outside the gene matches. The CDR3 length is 14 residues. The germline CDR1 and CDR2 sequences are SGHTA and FQGNSA. It was by quantitative 5'-RACE with molecular barcodes that TCR beta libraries were made. One entry per CDR3 protein results from TCRdb running MiXCR on the 5' RACE reads. The sample records about 750,000 distinct CDR3 sequences, 15% to 20% being singletons. The receptor was isolated from a male donor with ankylosing spondylitis. This chain links TRBV7-2 with TRBJ2-1; the match to TRBD2 covers 7 bases. The sequencing sample was made of blood, either unsorted or a sorted T cell fraction (not recorded which). For the CDR3, the DNA is TGTGCCAGCAGCTCGGGACTAAACTACAATGAGCAGTTCTTC. Encoded protein: CASSSGLNYNEQFF.